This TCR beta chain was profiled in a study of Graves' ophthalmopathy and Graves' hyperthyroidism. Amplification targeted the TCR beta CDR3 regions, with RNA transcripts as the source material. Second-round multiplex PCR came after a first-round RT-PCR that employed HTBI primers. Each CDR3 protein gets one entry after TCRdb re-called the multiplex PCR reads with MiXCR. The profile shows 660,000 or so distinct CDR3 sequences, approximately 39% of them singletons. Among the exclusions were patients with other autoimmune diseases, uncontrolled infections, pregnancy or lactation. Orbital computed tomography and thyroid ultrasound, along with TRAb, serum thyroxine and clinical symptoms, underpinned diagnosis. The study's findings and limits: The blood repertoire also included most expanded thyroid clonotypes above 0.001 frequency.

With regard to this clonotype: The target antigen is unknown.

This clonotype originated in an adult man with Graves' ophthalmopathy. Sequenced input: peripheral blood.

The CDR3 spells CSVERGLETGGDTF. Written as DNA, the CDR3 is TGCAGCGTTGAAAGGGGACTCGAGACAGGGGGCGACACCTTC. The chain recombines TRBV29-1 with TRBJ1-2; 10 nucleotides match TRBD1. CDR3 length: 14 residues. Germline V CDR1 and CDR2: SQVTM, ANQGSEA. The V segment lost 2 bases and the J segment 12 bases; nucleotides outside the gene matches: 12.